This T cell receptor (beta chain) was identified in a study of T cell responses to AZD1222 COVID-19 vaccine (dated by TCRdb to the early 2020s). As for the study more broadly: A total of just over 230 trial participants underwent TCR sequencing, of whom more than 200 had received two doses of AZD1222 and about 26 had received two doses of the MenACWY control vaccine. Trial participants were enrolled by age into 18-55, 56-69 and 70-plus year subgroups, with roughly 160, 29 and 62 TCR-sequenced participants respectively. General study outcomes and caveats: Participants were mostly white British and included more females than males, and it was suggested by the authors that clonal diversity may have been underestimated. CD4 TCRs associated with the vaccine covered the entire spike protein, and the dominant responses were in regions 160-218 and 743-854. A significant rise in spike-specific TCR breadth and depth was observed after two AZD1222 doses relative to day 0 and relative to MenACWY recipients. Nearly half of unique spike-specific TCRs reportedly recognized epitopes outside regions mutated in the B.1.351 and B.1.1.7 variants. The 56-69-year group was small, and its depth increase did not reach significance, likely because of low power. Conclusions about previously exposed vaccinees are limited, since just six or seven AZD1222 recipients were seropositive for SARS-CoV-2 at baseline. No day 14 peak-response samples were available, so repertoires were characterized only after the peak T cell response.

The CDR3 regions of human TCRbeta chains were subjected to immunosequencing. The authors processed their data as follows. Repertoire TCRs were matched against a reference library of SARS-CoV-2-specific TCRs generated with the MIRA antigen-specificity platform. Breadth was defined as the fraction of unique TCRs that were SARS-CoV-2-associated. Depth was defined as the fraction of total T cells that were SARS-CoV-2-associated. Using the MIRA data, every spike-specific TCR was mapped to the spike region that the TCR reacted to and assigned to either a CD4 or a CD8 class. Log10-transformed breadth and depth values were compared by one-way ANOVA with Sidak's multiple comparisons tests. TCRdb retrieved this table from immuneACCESS and kept in-frame rearrangements only. Not all clones are present; in checked studies, unresolved V genes account for under half, and no reason is known for the remainder. V, J and clone size derive from that table, while D and trimming were established from the DNA sequence. Present in this sample are about 150,000 clones, 90% of which were seen just once. The biggest ten clones account for roughly 3.1% of the sample.

This specimen's time point label, interpreted: about 28 days (+/-7) after the second vaccine dose. AZD1222 recipients given second doses at about 4 weeks or at about 12 weeks were pooled, since spike-specific TCR depth and breadth were not found to differ between the two schedules. Samples from vaccinated people were obtained from the UK trials COV001 and COV002, which included a single-blind randomized controlled phase 2/3 trial of AZD1222 (ChAdOx1 nCoV-19) in healthy adults. Trial participant PBMC samples were collected at day 0 and day 28 after the second dose for TCRbeta chain sequencing. As to this clone: Its antigen is not yet known. No base-level quality is on record; no much larger clone is a single base apart.

The CDR3 numbers 16 residues from cysteine through phenylalanine. The retained sequence is limited to the CDR3, 48 bases, with the frame set at the first base. V loses 2 bases of germline sequence and J loses 4 bases, and the interval between the two ends is 15 bases. Based on the germline V gene, the CDR1 and CDR2 sequences are MNHEY and SVGAGI. Here the sequenced sample was peripheral blood, taken 28 days after the second AZD1222 dose. This clonotype originated in an adult who received the AZD1222 COVID-19 vaccine. The sequence is built from TRBV6-5 and TRBJ1-3; the D gene is perhaps TRBD1, on 6 matching bases. The DNA sequence reads TGTGCCAGCAGTTACCACTCAGGGGCGGGCGGAAACACCATATATTTT. This codes for CASSYHSGAGGNTIYF.